This is a list of T cell receptor beta chains from one sample in a study of tumor-infiltrating lymphocytes in primary liver carcinoma. TCRdb independently ran MiXCR on the multiplex PCR reads; one entry per CDR3 protein. The sample lists 250,000 to 400,000 distinct CDR3 sequences; 65% were seen once. Sequenced sample: peripheral blood. The source of these receptors is a man aged 35-49 years with primary liver carcinoma and hepatitis B virus infection. Both conserved end residues are part of each CDR3. Fields, in order: D gene, V gene, clone size, J gene, CDR3 protein, CDR3 DNA. D genes are given only for firm matches. Size tells how often a clone was seen (once, few, many) or the class of an expanded clone, and some rows leave it out.

-	TRBV29-1	-	TRBJ2-5	CSAQGRIRETQYF	TGCAGCGCCCAAGGGCGGATCCGAGAGACCCAGTACTTC
TRBD1	TRBV11-2	many	TRBJ2-2	CASSFVTGGPGELFF	TGTGCCAGCAGCTTCGTTACAGGGGGCCCCGGGGAGCTGTTTTTT
-	TRBV4-2	-	TRBJ1-1	CASRRRRDGSEAFF	TGCGCCAGCAGGCGCAGGAGGGATGGCTCTGAAGCTTTCTTT
TRBD2	TRBV11-2	few	TRBJ2-3	CASSLTLGSGRETDTQYF	TGTGCCAGCAGCCTCACCTTGGGCAGCGGGAGGGAAACAGATACGCAGTATTTT
TRBD2	TRBV6-6	many	TRBJ2-3	CASSRTAGGFSTDTQYF	TGTGCCAGCAGTCGTACAGCGGGAGGCTTTAGCACAGATACGCAGTATTTT
-	TRBV28	-	TRBJ2-2	CTSRRGTGELFF	TGTACCAGCAGGAGGGGCACCGGGGAGCTGTTTTTT
-	TRBV11-1	-	TRBJ1-1	CASSFLGQNTEAFF	TGTGCCAGCAGCTTTTTAGGGCAGAATACTGAAGCCTTCTTT
TRBD2	TRBV12-3/TRBV12-4	many	TRBJ2-1	CASSHAGLAGGPRDEQFF	TGTGCCAGCAGTCACGCGGGACTAGCGGGAGGCCCACGCGATGAGCAGTTCTTC
TRBD2	TRBV6-2/TRBV6-3	once	TRBJ2-2	CASGYTAGGTTGELFF	TGTGCCAGCGGTTATACAGCGGGAGGGACGACCGGGGAGCTGTTTTTT
-	TRBV29-1	-	TRBJ1-1	CSVVLDWGAFF	TGCAGCGTTGTTTTGGACTGGGGAGCTTTCTTT
TRBD1	TRBV7-8	-	TRBJ2-2	CASRLTPPGQAPTGEMFF	TGTGCCAGCAGACTAACCCCTCCGGGACAGGCTCCCACCGGGGAGATGTTTTTT